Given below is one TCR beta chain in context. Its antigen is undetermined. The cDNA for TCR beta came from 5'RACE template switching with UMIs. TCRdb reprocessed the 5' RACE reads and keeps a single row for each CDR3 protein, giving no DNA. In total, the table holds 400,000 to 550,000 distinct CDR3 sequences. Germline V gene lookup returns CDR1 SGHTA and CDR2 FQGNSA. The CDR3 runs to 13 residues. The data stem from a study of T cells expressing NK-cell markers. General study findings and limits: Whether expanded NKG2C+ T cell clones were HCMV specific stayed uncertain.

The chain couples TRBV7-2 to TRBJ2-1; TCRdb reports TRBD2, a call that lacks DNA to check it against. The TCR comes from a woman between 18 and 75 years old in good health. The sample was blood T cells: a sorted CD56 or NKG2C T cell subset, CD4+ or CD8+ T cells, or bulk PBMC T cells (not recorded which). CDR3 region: CASSPPSGHEQFF.